Below are 28 T cell receptor beta chains sequenced from a single sample in a study of blood T cell repertoires in COVID-19. The method was immunoSEQ multiplex PCR; TCRdb's version includes in-frame clones alone and lacks a portion of them. This repertoire shows fewer than 500,000 clones, roughly 90% found once; its top ten account for roughly 4%. What was sequenced was peripheral blood. These receptors came from a woman in her thirties with acute or convalescent COVID-19.

V and J are TRBV5-1 and TRBJ2-7; 7 bases line up with TRBD1. V trimming: 4 bases; J trimming: 5 bases; junction bases outside the gene matches: 12. The V gene's germline CDR1 is SGHRS and CDR2 YFSETQ. CDR3 length: 15 residues. Here the CDR3 DNA reads TGCGCCAGCAGCCCCTCCGCAGGGGGTAGCCACGAGCAGTACTTC. This gives the protein CASSPSAGGSHEQYF.

The chain employs TRBV5-1 and TRBJ1-1, with D tentatively TRBD1 (6 bases). Germline V gene lookup returns CDR1 SGHRS and CDR2 YFSETQ. CDR3 size: 14 residues. The germline V and J ends were trimmed by 4 bases and 5 bases, with 15 bases remaining between them. CDR3 sequence (DNA): TGCGCCAGCAGCGTGAACGGGGGGCGAACTGAAGCTTTCTTT. It codes for CASSVNGGRTEAFF.

A note on this clone: This CDR3 is also generated by other DNA sequences in the sample. V and J are TRBV2 and TRBJ2-5; no firm D call. Germline loops: CDR1 SNHLY, CDR2 FYNNEI. Trimming removed 5 bases from V and 3 bases from J, with 10 bases in between. The CDR3 has 13 amino acids. As DNA, the CDR3 is TGTGCCAGCAGTCGTGACCGGGAAGAGACCCAGTACTTC. Translating gives CASSRDREETQYF.

V gene TRBV2 combines with J gene TRBJ1-4; possible D gene TRBD1, 5 bases. Germline V gene sequence: CDR1 SNHLY, CDR2 FYNNEI. CDR3 length: 16 residues. The V end lost 2 bases, the J end lost 5 bases, and 15 bases lay between the germline ends. The CDR3: CASSEISRAMNEKLFF. CDR3 DNA: TGTGCCAGCAGTGAAATTAGCAGGGCCATGAATGAAAAACTGTTTTTT.

The chain has TRBV19 and TRBJ2-3; 13 bases line up with TRBD2. V was pared by 5 bases and J by 4 bases, with 9 bases of the junction left unmatched. The CDR3 is made up of 17 amino acids. Looked up from germline, CDR1 is LNHDA and CDR2 is SQIVND (reference sequence). The CDR3: CASSAPLAGGPADTQYF. CDR3 nucleotide sequence: TGTGCCAGTAGTGCGCCACTAGCGGGGGGGCCAGCAGATACGCAGTATTTT.

The rearrangement links TRBV27 to TRBJ2-1; 9 nucleotides match TRBD2. Germline-derived CDR1 and CDR2 are MNHEY and SMNVEV (reference sequence). J was trimmed by 4 bases and V by 0 bases; bases with no gene match: 1. The CDR3 is made up of 15 amino acids. For the CDR3, the DNA is TGTGCCAGCAGTTTATCCAGCGGGGGGTACAATGAGCAGTTCTTC. Its translation: CASSLSSGGYNEQFF.

This clone occurred once. The chain has TRBV28 and TRBJ2-5; 8 bases are shared with TRBD2. The germline CDR1 and CDR2 sequences are MDHEN and SYDVKM. The CDR3 has 15 residues. The V and J ends lost 7 bases and 5 bases, in that order; junction bases with no gene match: 12. CDR3 bases: TGTGCCAGCAATTCTTGGCGGGGGGAGCGGGAGACCCAGTACTTC. It codes for CASNSWRGERETQYF.

The chain carries TRBV6-5 and TRBJ1-5, with 7 bases matching TRBD1. The CDR3 is made up of 15 amino acids. Germline V gene sequence: CDR1 MNHEY, CDR2 SVGAGI. The junction had 8 bases not matched to a gene; V was cut back by 5 bases and J by 4 bases. The CDR3 DNA sequence: TGTGCCAGCAGTAAGGTGGGACAGACAAATCAGCCCCAGCATTTT. Translation gives CASSKVGQTNQPQHF.

The V gene is TRBV6-2 or TRBV6-3, the J gene TRBJ1-6; TRBD1 matches at 9 bases. J lost 8 bases, V lost 6 bases, and 8 bases had no gene match. Germline values: CDR1 MNHEY, CDR2 SVGEGT. The CDR3 extends over 15 amino acids. CDR3 residues: CASRPDRGMDSPLHF. CDR3 in DNA: TGTGCCAGCAGGCCTGACAGGGGGATGGATTCACCCCTCCACTTT.

The gene calls are TRBV6-1 and TRBJ2-2; D unclear. This CDR3 is built from 13 residues. V lost 3 bases, J lost 1 base, and 3 bases lay in between. CDR1 and CDR2 from the germline V gene are MNHNS and SASEGT. The CDR3 is CASSDGNTGELFF. The CDR3 nucleotides are TGTGCCAGCAGTGACGGGAACACCGGGGAGCTGTTTTTT.

The genes are TRBV15 and TRBJ2-5; tentative D call: TRBD2 (5 bases). Germline V gene sequence: CDR1 LNHNV, CDR2 YYDKDF (reference sequence). CDR3 length: 13 residues. The V end lost 3 bases, the J end lost 6 bases, and 11 bases lay between the germline ends. The CDR3 DNA follows: TGTGCCACCAGCAGTGAGGGCTCAAAGACCCAGTACTTC. Its translation: CATSSEGSKTQYF. The complete variable domain, with remaining parts taken from reference TRBV15 and TRBJ2-5, reads DAMVIQNPRYQVTQFGKPVTLSCSQTLNHNVMYWYQQKSSQAPKLLFHYYDKDFNNEADTPDNFQSRRPNTSFCFLDIRSPGLGDTAMYLCATSSEGSKTQYFGPGTRLLVL.

This rearrangement joins TRBV9 to TRBJ1-6, with a possible D match to TRBD1 (5 bases). There are 14 residues in the CDR3. Trimming took off 3 bases at V and 9 bases at J, with 13 bases between the two ends. Germline V gene sequence: CDR1 SGDLS, CDR2 YYNGEE. The CDR3 is CASSEGRDRSPLHF. CDR3 DNA: TGTGCCAGCAGCGAGGGGAGGGATCGTTCACCCCTCCACTTT.

The V gene is TRBV18, the J gene TRBJ2-1, with D tentatively TRBD2 (5 bases). The germline V gene has CDR1 KGHSH and CDR2 LQKENI. The CDR3 is 13 amino acids. V was trimmed by 2 bases and J by 10 bases, leaving 12 bases between them. The CDR3 loop is CASSPVGEWEQFF. For the CDR3, the DNA is TGTGCCAGCTCACCAGTCGGGGAATGGGAGCAGTTCTTC.

The rearrangement links TRBV6-2 or TRBV6-3 to TRBJ2-7; TRBD1 might be the D (5 bases). Trimming removed 5 bases at V and 5 bases at J, with 16 bases between. Per germline, CDR1 MNHEY and CDR2 SVGEGT. CDR3 length: 14 residues. The CDR3 sequence is CASSKVREQDEQYF. CDR3 sequence (DNA): TGTGCCAGCAGTAAGGTCAGGGAACAGGACGAGCAGTACTTC.

This sequence joins TRBV7-2 and TRBJ1-5; 9 bases align to TRBD1. Germline CDR1 reads SGHTA; CDR2 reads FQGNSA. J was trimmed by 6 bases and V by 2 bases; bases with no gene match: 14. This CDR3 has 18 residues. The CDR3 reads CASSLNSWDRVISQPQHF. Here the CDR3 DNA reads TGTGCCAGCAGCTTAAACAGTTGGGACAGGGTCATAAGTCAGCCCCAGCATTTT.

This clone was found a few times. The CDR3 DNA sequence: TGTGCCAGCAGTTACTCGTACAGGGGGCTTTACGAGCAGTACTTC. Translating it yields CASSYSYRGLYEQYF. The chain links TRBV6-5 to TRBJ2-7; TRBD1 agrees at 9 bases. This CDR3 contains 15 residues. CDR1 is MNHEY and CDR2 is SVGAGI in the germline V gene. After removal of 0 bases from V and 4 bases from J, the junction contained 4 bases not matched to a gene.

The V and J genes are TRBV4-2 and TRBJ2-2, with 7 bases identical to TRBD2. The CDR3 has 13 residues. V was clipped by 4 bases and J by 9 bases; unmatched bases: 5. Looked up from germline, CDR1 is LGHNA and CDR2 is YNFKEQ. In DNA form, the CDR3 reads TGTGCCAGCAGCCCGGGACTAACCCGGGAGCTGTTTTTT. Amino acids: CASSPGLTRELFF.

With respect to this clone: Other DNA sequences within the sample encode an identical CDR3. The chain carries TRBV20-1 and TRBJ1-1; a weak D match, TRBD1 (5 bases). The CDR3 spans 11 residues. Between the trimmed V and J ends, which lost 2 bases and 8 bases, there was a span of 9 bases. The V gene's germline CDR1 is DFQATT and CDR2 SNEGSKA (reference sequence). The CDR3 reads CSARRGSEAFF. CDR3 bases: TGCAGTGCTAGAAGGGGAAGCGAAGCTTTCTTT.

The chain links TRBV6-6 to TRBJ2-7; D may be TRBD1 (5 bases). With 2 bases removed from V and 5 bases from J, the gap between germline ends came to 10 bases. The germline V gene encodes CDR1 MNHNY and CDR2 SVGAGI (reference sequence). This CDR3 spans 13 amino acids. The CDR3 DNA is TGTGCCAGCAGTTACGCAGGGCAGGACGAGCAGTACTTC. Protein sequence: CASSYAGQDEQYF.

The rearrangement joins TRBV6-1 to TRBJ1-1, with D perhaps matching TRBD1 (6 bases). Trimming stripped 3 bases from V and 1 base from J, with 9 bases between. CDR3 length equals 14 residues. Germline V CDR1 and CDR2: MNHNS, SASEGT. CDR3 protein: CASSETGWNTEAFF. The CDR3 nucleotides are TGTGCCAGCAGTGAGACAGGTTGGAACACTGAAGCTTTCTTT.

The V gene is TRBV6-2 or TRBV6-3, the J gene TRBJ2-2; D possibly corresponds to TRBD2 (5 bases). The CDR3 sequence is 14 residues long. The ends were cut back, 4 bases at V and 5 bases at J, with 11 bases in the middle. Germline CDR1 and CDR2: MNHEY and SVGEGT. The CDR3 region is CASSSESGTGELFF. CDR3 bases: TGTGCCAGCAGTTCGGAGTCGGGGACCGGGGAGCTGTTTTTT.

This clone was counted a few times. V gene TRBV7-9 combines with J gene TRBJ1-2, with 9 bases lining up with TRBD1. In germline, CDR1 is SEHNR, CDR2 FQNEAQ (reference sequence). There are 14 residues in the CDR3. With 5 bases clipped from V and 3 bases from J, the junction kept 4 bases outside the gene matches. CDR3: CASSQQGAYYGYTF. DNA for the CDR3: TGTGCCAGCAGCCAACAGGGGGCCTACTATGGCTACACCTTC.

The chain has TRBV5-1 and TRBJ1-6; perhaps TRBD1 as D (6 bases). The V and J ends lost 5 bases and 3 bases respectively, with 12 bases between them. Germline loops: CDR1 SGHRS, CDR2 YFSETQ. This CDR3 is 15 amino acids long. CDR3 DNA sequence: TGCGCCAGCAGGGTTGGGACAAGCTATAATTCACCCCTCCACTTT. It encodes CASRVGTSYNSPLHF. The full variable domain, with the rest looked up from reference TRBV5-1 and TRBJ1-6, is KAGVTQTPRYLIKTRGQQVTLSCSPISGHRSVSWYQQTPGQGLQFLFEYFSETQRNKGNFPGRFSGRQFSNSRSEMNVSTLELGDSALYLCASRVGTSYNSPLHFGNGTRLTVT.

A remark on this clone: Other nucleotide sequences from this sample produce the same CDR3. V gene TRBV2 combines with J gene TRBJ1-5, with D possibly TRBD1 on 5 matching bases. Trimming shortened V by 5 bases and J by 2 bases, and 10 bases separated the two germline ends. The germline CDR1 and CDR2 sequences are SNHLY and FYNNEI. The CDR3 is 14 residues long. The CDR3 loop is CASSQGRGNQPQHF. The CDR3 nucleotides are TGTGCCAGCAGTCAGGGCAGGGGCAATCAGCCCCAGCATTTT.

CDR3 amino acids: CAWSVGSGDTDTQYF. Here the CDR3 DNA reads TGTGCCTGGAGTGTAGGCAGCGGGGACACAGATACGCAGTATTTT. J is TRBJ2-3 and V is TRBV30; 7 bases agree with TRBD2. V lost 0 bases and J lost 2; bases outside the gene matches: 5. The V gene's germline CDR1 is GTSNPN and CDR2 SVGIG (reference sequence). The CDR3 has 15 amino acids.

V and J are TRBV19 and TRBJ2-2; TRBD2 matches at 7 bases. This CDR3 region has 15 residues. The germline CDR1 and CDR2 sequences are LNHDA and SQIVND (reference sequence). The J segment lost 5 bases and the V segment lost 3 bases, leaving 6 bases of the junction unmatched. Here the CDR3 reads CASSIWGGGTGELFF. The CDR3 DNA is TGTGCCAGTAGTATTTGGGGGGGAGGAACCGGGGAGCTGTTTTTT.

The genes are TRBV5-4 and TRBJ1-1; the D is unclear. CDR3 length: 15 amino acids. V was trimmed by 0 bases and J by 1 base, leaving 10 bases between them. The germline V gene has CDR1 SGHNT and CDR2 YYREEE (reference sequence). The DNA of the CDR3 is TGTGCCAGCAGCTTGGCCGGGGTAACGAACACTGAAGCTTTCTTT. It encodes CASSLAGVTNTEAFF.

The chain couples TRBV18 to TRBJ2-6; 12 bases fit TRBD1. The CDR3 runs to 18 residues. Germline trimming cut 4 bases from V and 1 base from J; bases unmatched to any gene: 5. Germline CDR1 reads KGHSH; CDR2 reads LQKENI. The CDR3: CASSRPGQGASGANVLTF. CDR3 sequence (DNA): TGTGCCAGCTCACGACCGGGACAGGGGGCTTCTGGGGCCAACGTCCTGACTTTC.